Below are 9 T cell receptor beta chains sequenced from a single sample in a study of CD4 and CD8 cells across lung adenocarcinoma regions. One entry per CDR3 protein results from TCRdb running MiXCR on the PCR reads. The data contain about 12,000 distinct CDR3 sequences, around 61% of them singletons. Specimen: CD8+ T cells from the margin of a lung tumor. These receptors all stem from a female donor with lung adenocarcinoma. The CD4 and CD8 labels of this study may be unreliable.

The rearrangement links TRBV6-2 or TRBV6-3 to TRBJ2-7, with 8 bases lining up with TRBD1. V lost 6 bases to trimming and J lost 1 base; unmatched junction nucleotides: 5. Germline V gene lookup returns CDR1 MNHEY and CDR2 SVGEGT. This CDR3 contains 14 residues. CDR3 in amino acids: CASRGTGGSYEQYF. CDR3 nucleotides: TGTGCCAGCAGGGGGACAGGAGGTTCCTACGAGCAGTACTTC.

The chain couples TRBV6-1 to TRBJ2-1; D gene unclear. The CDR3 consists of 12 residues. Germline V lookup: CDR1 MNHNS, CDR2 SASEGT. Trimming cost V 6 bases and J 6 bases, with 9 bases left between them. The CDR3 sequence: CASRSVGNEQFF. The CDR3 DNA follows: TGTGCCAGCAGATCAGTAGGCAATGAGCAGTTCTTC.

This clonotype was recorded at least ten times. J is TRBJ1-6 and V is TRBV28, with TRBD1 as a possible D gene (6 bases). The V and J ends lost 2 bases and 7 bases respectively, with 15 bases between them. CDR1 MDHEN and CDR2 SYDVKM come from the germline V gene. The CDR3 covers 16 residues. CDR3 sequence (DNA): TGTGCCAGCAGTTTACATCGGGGGACAAGAAATTCACCCCTCCACTTT. Its protein product is CASSLHRGTRNSPLHF. Variable domain in full (rest from reference TRBV28 and TRBJ1-6): DVKVTQSSRYLVKRTGEKVFLECVQDMDHENMFWYRQDPGLGLRLIYFSYDVKMKEKGDIPEGYSVSREKKERFSLILESASTNQTSMYLCASSLHRGTRNSPLHFGNGTRLTVT.

This chain links TRBV6-1 with TRBJ1-6, with TRBD1 matching 10 bases. In germline, CDR1 is MNHNS, CDR2 SASEGT. V lost 6 bases to trimming and J lost 10 bases; unmatched junction nucleotides: 6. CDR3 length: 14 residues. The chain's CDR3 is CASRSTGGGSPLHF. The CDR3 coding sequence is TGTGCCAGCAGGTCGACAGGGGGCGGGTCACCCCTCCACTTT.

The genes are TRBV15 and TRBJ1-1; 8 bases are shared with TRBD1. The CDR3 is 16 residues long. Germline V CDR1 and CDR2: LNHNV, YYDKDF (reference sequence). Trimming cost V 1 base and J 5 bases; bases outside gene matches: 9. The CDR3 DNA is TGTGCCACCAGCAGAGCAGGGGGCAACGGTGGGACTGAAGCTTTCTTT. Its protein product is CATSRAGGNGGTEAFF.

In regard to this clonotype: The junction differs from germline at one of its ends, possibly a read error. J is TRBJ2-3 and V is TRBV4-1, with D perhaps TRBD2 (6 bases). Germline-derived CDR1 and CDR2 are MGHRA and YSYEKL. This CDR3 has 15 amino acids. CDR3 loop: CGSSPGRRAKNTQYF. The CDR3 DNA sequence: TGCGGCAGCAGCCCGGGGAGGCGAGCCAAAAACACGCAGTATTTT.

V usage is TRBV6-1 and J usage is TRBJ2-2; 9 nucleotides line up with TRBD1. Germline CDR1 is MNHNS and CDR2 is SASEGT. This CDR3 is 15 amino acids long. The V and J ends lost 10 bases and 3 bases, in that order; junction bases with no gene match: 9. Written as DNA, the CDR3 is TGTGCCACCAGAGTTAGGACAGGGGACACCGGGGAGCTGTTTTTT. As protein: CATRVRTGDTGELFF.

Points on this clonotype: One junction end disagrees with the germline gene, perhaps due to a read error. The chain uses TRBV25-1 and TRBJ2-3; 8 bases agree with TRBD1. This CDR3 has 16 residues. CDR1 and CDR2 (germline): MGHDK, SYGVNS. CDR3 nucleotide sequence: TGTGCCAGCGGGGGGCACGGAGGACAGGGCTCAGATACGCAGTACTTT. Translating it yields CASGGHGGQGSDTQYF.

The CDR3: CASSQGQGASNQPQHF. The CDR3 nucleotides read TGTGCCAGCAGTCAAGGACAGGGGGCAAGCAATCAGCCCCAGCATTTT. The chain carries TRBV6-2 or TRBV6-3 and TRBJ1-5; TRBD1 aligns across 11 bases. Germline CDR1 is MNHEY and CDR2 is SVGEGT. The CDR3 has 16 residues. The V and J ends lost 5 bases and 1 base, in that order; junction bases with no gene match: 4.